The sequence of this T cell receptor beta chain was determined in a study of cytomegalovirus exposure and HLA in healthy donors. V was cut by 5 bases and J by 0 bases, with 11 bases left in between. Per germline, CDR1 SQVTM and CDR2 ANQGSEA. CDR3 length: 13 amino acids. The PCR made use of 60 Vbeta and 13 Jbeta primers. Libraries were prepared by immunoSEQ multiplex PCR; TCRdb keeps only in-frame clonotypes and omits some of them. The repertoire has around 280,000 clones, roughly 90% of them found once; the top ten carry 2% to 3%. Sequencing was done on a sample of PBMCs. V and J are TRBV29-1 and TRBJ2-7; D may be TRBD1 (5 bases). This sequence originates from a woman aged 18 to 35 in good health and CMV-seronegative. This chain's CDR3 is CSVTDTTSYEQYF. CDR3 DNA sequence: TGCAGCGTTACGGACACCACCTCCTACGAGCAGTACTTC.